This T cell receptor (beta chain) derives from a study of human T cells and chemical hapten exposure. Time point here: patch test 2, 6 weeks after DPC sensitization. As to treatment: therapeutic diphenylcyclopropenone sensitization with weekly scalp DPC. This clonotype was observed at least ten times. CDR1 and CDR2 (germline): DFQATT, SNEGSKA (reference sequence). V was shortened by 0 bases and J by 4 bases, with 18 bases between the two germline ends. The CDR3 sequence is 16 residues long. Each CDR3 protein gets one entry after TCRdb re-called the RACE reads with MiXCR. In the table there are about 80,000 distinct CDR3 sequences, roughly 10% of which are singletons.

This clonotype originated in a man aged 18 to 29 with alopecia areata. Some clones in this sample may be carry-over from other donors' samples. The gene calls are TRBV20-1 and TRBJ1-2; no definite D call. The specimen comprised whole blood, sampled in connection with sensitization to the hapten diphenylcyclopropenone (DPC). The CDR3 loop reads CSARDVYGPEGYGYTF. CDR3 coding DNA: TGCAGTGCTAGAGATGTTTATGGACCGGAGGGCTATGGCTACACCTTC.